A selection of T cell receptor beta chains follows, all from one sample in a study of blood T cell repertoires in COVID-19. Sequencing used immunoSEQ multiplex PCR; TCRdb keeps in-frame clones, though not all of them. Of approximately 49,000 clones in the sample, 81% are singletons; the top ten hold 20% to 25%. The sample consisted of peripheral blood. The receptor source for this set is a woman of 80 years or more with COVID-19, enrolled during active disease. CDR3s include the opening cysteine and the closing phenylalanine or tryptophan. D genes are given only for firm matches. Clone size is shown for a subset of rows, as once, few, many or a class of expanded clone.

D: TRBD1; V: TRBV7-9; size: NA; J: TRBJ1-2; DNA: TGTGCCAGCAGCTTAGTTCGCGGGACAGACTATGGCTACACCTTC; CDR3: CASSLVRGTDYGYTF
D: NA; V: TRBV28; size: NA; J: TRBJ2-4; DNA: TGTGCCAGCAGTACCCCCCTACCGGGACAACAAAACATTCAGTACTTC; CDR3: CASSTPLPGQQNIQYF
D: TRBD1; V: TRBV18; size: NA; J: TRBJ1-1; DNA: TGTGCCAGCTCACGATACTCTCCGGGACAGGGCATCATGAACACTGAAGCTTTCTTT; CDR3: CASSRYSPGQGIMNTEAFF
D: TRBD1; V: TRBV9; size: NA; J: TRBJ2-2; DNA: TGTGCCAGCAGCGGGACCGGGACAGAGAACACCGGGGAGCTGTTTTTT; CDR3: CASSGTGTENTGELFF
D: NA; V: TRBV28; size: NA; J: TRBJ2-6; DNA: TGTGCCAGCAGTTCCACAGGGTCTGGGGCCAACGTCCTGACTTTC; CDR3: CASSSTGSGANVLTF
D: NA; V: TRBV27; size: NA; J: TRBJ2-4; DNA: TGTGCCAGCAGTCCAGACCGGGACTTTTTAAGAGCCAAAAACATTCAGTACTTC; CDR3: CASSPDRDFLRAKNIQYF
D: NA; V: TRBV3-1/TRBV3-2; size: NA; J: TRBJ1-2; DNA: TGTGCCAGCAGCCAAGGCAGGGCAGTTAACTATGGCTACACCTTC; CDR3: CASSQGRAVNYGYTF
D: NA; V: TRBV5-1; size: NA; J: TRBJ2-1; DNA: TGCGCCAGCAGCTTAACACCCCTCACGGGTAGCTCGGGTGAGCAGTTCTTC; CDR3: CASSLTPLTGSSGEQFF
D: NA; V: TRBV19; size: NA; J: TRBJ1-2; DNA: TGTGCCAGTAGCCCCGGCACAGATTGGGATGGCTACACCTTC; CDR3: CASSPGTDWDGYTF
D: NA; V: TRBV12-3/TRBV12-4; size: NA; J: TRBJ2-1; DNA: TGTGCCAGCAACGAGAATGAGCAGTTCTTC; CDR3: CASNENEQFF
D: NA; V: TRBV18; size: NA; J: TRBJ2-7; DNA: TGTGCCAGCTCACCCCATCTAGGAGGGCCAAACTACGAGCAGTACTTC; CDR3: CASSPHLGGPNYEQYF
D: NA; V: TRBV5-1; size: NA; J: TRBJ1-5; DNA: TGCGCCAGCAGCCCCAGGGGCGGTCAGCCCCAGCATTTT; CDR3: CASSPRGGQPQHF
D: TRBD2; V: TRBV7-9; size: NA; J: TRBJ2-1; DNA: TGTGCCAGCAGCTTAACTAGCGGGATAAATGAGCAGTTCTTC; CDR3: CASSLTSGINEQFF
D: TRBD2; V: TRBV18; size: few; J: TRBJ2-7; DNA: TGTGCCAGCCTCGATCTAGCGGGAGGGACCTACGAGCAGTACTTC; CDR3: CASLDLAGGTYEQYF
D: NA; V: TRBV4-1; size: NA; J: TRBJ2-7; DNA: TGCGCCAGCAGCCAAGGATTGGTGCGGGGAATCTACGAGCAGTACTTC; CDR3: CASSQGLVRGIYEQYF
D: NA; V: TRBV2; size: few; J: TRBJ2-3; DNA: TGTGCCAGCAGTGAAGCGGGAGTGGGCACAGATACGCAGTATTTT; CDR3: CASSEAGVGTDTQYF
D: TRBD1; V: TRBV28; size: NA; J: TRBJ2-7; DNA: TGTGCCAGCAGTTCGGGACAGGGTTACGAGCAGTACTTC; CDR3: CASSSGQGYEQYF
D: NA; V: TRBV28; size: NA; J: TRBJ1-4; DNA: TGTGCCAGCAGCCCTCCAGGGATGGGTGAAAAACTGTTTTTT; CDR3: CASSPPGMGEKLFF
D: NA; V: TRBV25-1; size: NA; J: TRBJ2-3; DNA: TGTGCCAGCAGTGGGGGGGTAGCGGATTACACAGATACGCAGTATTTT; CDR3: CASSGGVADYTDTQYF
D: NA; V: TRBV19; size: NA; J: TRBJ2-6; DNA: TGTGCCAGTAGTGACAGTGCCCTCGCGTCCAACGTCCTGACTTTC; CDR3: CASSDSALASNVLTF
D: TRBD2; V: TRBV19; size: NA; J: TRBJ2-1; DNA: TGTGCCAGTAGACAGGGACTAGCGGGAGGTTCGTCTGCGCAGTTCTTC; CDR3: CASRQGLAGGSSAQFF
D: NA; V: TRBV19; size: NA; J: TRBJ2-4; DNA: TGTGCCAGTCGCCCGACTAATTCAGCCAAAAACATTCAGTACTTC; CDR3: CASRPTNSAKNIQYF
D: NA; V: TRBV3-1/TRBV3-2; size: few; J: TRBJ2-7; DNA: TGTGCCAGCAGCCTTAGCGGAACTAGCTACGAGCAGTACTTC; CDR3: CASSLSGTSYEQYF
D: NA; V: TRBV6-5; size: few; J: TRBJ1-1; DNA: TGTGCCAGCAGTCCCTACAGTGGTTCTGAAGCTTTCTTT; CDR3: CASSPYSGSEAFF
D: TRBD2; V: TRBV18; size: NA; J: TRBJ2-1; DNA: TGTGCCAGCTCCCGGACTAGCGGGAGGGGAGCTGAGCAGTTCTTC; CDR3: CASSRTSGRGAEQFF
D: NA; V: TRBV19; size: NA; J: TRBJ2-1; DNA: TGTGCCAGTAGTATAGTGAGGTTAGGAAAGAATGAGCAGTTCTTC; CDR3: CASSIVRLGKNEQFF
D: TRBD1; V: TRBV7-2; size: NA; J: TRBJ1-5; DNA: TGTGCCAGCAGCTTAGGGGGACAGGGTAATCAGCCCCAGCATTTT; CDR3: CASSLGGQGNQPQHF
D: NA; V: TRBV5-4; size: once; J: TRBJ1-4; DNA: TGTGCCAGCAGCTTCGGGGGAAGCGGTGAAAAACTGTTTTTT; CDR3: CASSFGGSGEKLFF
D: NA; V: TRBV30; size: once; J: TRBJ2-1; DNA: TGTGCCTGGAGTTCCGGGATGAGTTACTACAATGAGCAGTTCTTC; CDR3: CAWSSGMSYYNEQFF
D: NA; V: TRBV7-9; size: NA; J: TRBJ2-5; DNA: TGTGCCAGCAGCTTAGGCGGACTACTCGAAGAGACCCAGTACTTC; CDR3: CASSLGGLLEETQYF
D: TRBD2; V: TRBV10-3; size: few; J: TRBJ2-7; DNA: TGTGCCATCAGTGACGAACGATTAGCGGGAGGGCCTTCCTACGAGCAGTACTTC; CDR3: CAISDERLAGGPSYEQYF
D: NA; V: TRBV7-8; size: once; J: TRBJ1-4; DNA: TGTGCCAGCAGCTTAGGCGGCGGGGGACTGTTTTTT; CDR3: CASSLGGGGLFF
D: NA; V: TRBV19; size: NA; J: TRBJ2-7; DNA: TGTGCCAACTCCCATCCTCTCGCCGTAGAATCCTACGAGCAGTACTTC; CDR3: CANSHPLAVESYEQYF
D: NA; V: TRBV6-5; size: NA; J: TRBJ1-1; DNA: TGTGCCAGCAGTCACCCAGAAATGAACACTGAAGCTTTCTTT; CDR3: CASSHPEMNTEAFF
D: NA; V: TRBV6-5; size: NA; J: TRBJ1-3; DNA: TGTGCCAGCAGGATTTCGACAGCCACTGGAAACACCATATATTTT; CDR3: CASRISTATGNTIYF
D: NA; V: TRBV14; size: NA; J: TRBJ2-1; DNA: TGTGCCAGCAGCCAGGGAGACTACGGTGAGCAGTTCTTC; CDR3: CASSQGDYGEQFF
D: TRBD1; V: TRBV7-3; size: NA; J: TRBJ1-5; DNA: TGTGCCAGCAGCGTCAACAGGGGGCAGCCCCAGCATTTT; CDR3: CASSVNRGQPQHF
D: NA; V: TRBV10-3; size: NA; J: TRBJ2-7; DNA: TGTGCCATCAGTGAGCGGTACTACGAGCAGTACTTC; CDR3: CAISERYYEQYF
D: TRBD1; V: TRBV7-9; size: NA; J: TRBJ2-7; DNA: TGTGCCAGCAGCTTAGTGTTTGGGACAGGGTCCTACGAGCAGTACTTC; CDR3: CASSLVFGTGSYEQYF
D: NA; V: TRBV10-3; size: many; J: TRBJ2-5; DNA: TGTGCCATCAGTGAGTCGGGCGAGACCCAGTACTTC; CDR3: CAISESGETQYF
D: NA; V: TRBV7-3; size: NA; J: TRBJ2-2; DNA: TGTGCCAGCAGCGGACTCCGAGGGGAGCTGTTTTTT; CDR3: CASSGLRGELFF
D: TRBD2; V: TRBV2; size: NA; J: TRBJ2-7; DNA: TGTGCCAGCACGGGAGGATACGAGCAGTACTTC; CDR3: CASTGGYEQYF
D: NA; V: TRBV6-5; size: once; J: TRBJ1-1; DNA: TGTGCCAGCAGTTACGAGGGCACTGAAGCTTTCTTT; CDR3: CASSYEGTEAFF